This T cell receptor (beta chain) is drawn from a study of T cell repertoires in cytomegalovirus infection. Overall study context: Carrying CMV and the relevant HLA type showed in public TCR beta signatures.

Broader study findings: HLA-C-restricted TCR beta clonotypes specific for CMV led the ex vivo response.

A remark on this clonotype: Its antigen is currently unknown.

Using its own MiXCR run on the reads, TCRdb lists one record per CDR3 protein. The sample contains fewer than 200,000 distinct CDR3 sequences, about 20% of which appear only once. This clonotype originated in a human donor in good health (CMV status not recorded). Some clones in this sample may be carry-over from other donors' samples. This specimen was CD8+ T cells from cultured PBMCs, taken from culture after CMV antigen stimulation.

CDR3 loop: CASSSGFLRSEAFF. CDR3 nucleotide sequence: TGTGCCAGCAGTTCGGGGTTTCTGAGGTCTGAAGCTTTCTTT. The chain uses TRBV12-3 or TRBV12-4 and TRBJ1-1; D not certain. V shed 4 bases and J shed 6 bases, with 15 bases lying between them. The CDR3 contains 14 residues.